The sequence of this T cell receptor (beta chain) was determined in a study of cytomegalovirus exposure and HLA in healthy donors (dated by TCRdb to the late 2010s). Context from the whole study: According to an earlier analysis of several hundred of the donors, some 180 million T cells yielded 117 million unique TCR beta sequences and approximately 300 Gb of sequence data. Among some 400 genotyped donors of the cohort, an average of about 240,000 unique TCR beta nucleotide sequences were sequenced per donor, roughly 20% of them non-productive. Alongside the repertoire data, information on donor age, sex, ethnicity and CMV serostatus was compiled. Class I and class II HLA loci were covered by the typing at four-digit resolution. About 300 gigabases of sequencing data and 75 million to 85 million unique TCR sequences made up an early release that covered fewer than 650 HLA-typed donors. An earlier analysis of 587 of the donors used high-throughput TCR beta sequencing to judge whether each TCR beta V gene segment behaved as functional or pseudogenic. All discovery cohort repertoires had been generated on a single sequencing platform. Genome-wide SNP genotypes for about three fifths of the roughly 700 donors were used in a later genetic analysis, which treated that subset as a discovery cohort. To predict cytomegalovirus infection status, the study combined high-throughput TCR immunosequencing, statistical association of individual TCRs with disease status, and machine learning. The study was designed to test whether signatures of past pathogen exposure could be identified by cataloging public T cell receptors. Among the 398 genotyped donors, approximately 77% belonged to the genetic ancestry cluster associated with self-reported Caucasian donors. About 5 DR-DQ haplotypes were handled as single units for association and clustering, since linkage in the cohort was strong. Along with the roughly 670-subject first cohort, a separate validation cohort of over a hundred different subjects was used. Using immunosequencing, the study profiled T cell repertoires from fewer than 850 subjects and related those repertoires to cytomegalovirus serostatus. The later analysis used no new phenotypic data to find candidate immune exposures, relying instead on TCR beta sequences and their occurrence across donors. The number of typed donors differed by locus: about 620-640 for A, B, C, DRB1 and DQB1; approximately 530 for DQA1; 606 for DPA1; and about 470 for DPB1. In a later analysis, previously published TCR beta repertoires from several hundred donors were re-analyzed and high-resolution HLA genotyping was added so that TCR occurrence patterns could be studied. On the study overall, not on this receptor specifically: V-gene and J-gene trimming of TCR beta chains was associated with a missense DCLRE1C variant in a later genetic analysis, and the association was replicated in an independent cohort. The 87-base-pair reads could not distinguish some IMGT-functional V segments, including TRBV6-2 and TRBV6-3, so those segments were excluded. The authors suggested that the approach could potentially be generalized to other disease states and immunological phenotypes. The classifier was reported to diagnose cytomegalovirus status with high specificity and sensitivity in both the original cohort and the validation cohort. A cluster of highly shared sequence variants was judged likely to represent a technical artifact of the sequencing pipeline. In vitro tests confirmed that a few of the cytomegalovirus-associated TCR beta chains recognize cytomegalovirus antigens. While some public TCRs were present in many individuals, most TCR sequences turned up only very rarely across donors. CMV serostatus was the only immune exposure information available for the cohort. In this cohort, only TCR beta chains were sequenced, and detectable features were limited by the absence of alpha or paired-chain data. A further reported finding was that TCR beta sequences accurately predicted the HLA-A and HLA-B alleles for most subjects in the first cohort. A total of fewer than 200 TCR beta chains were listed by the study as associated with cytomegalovirus. In a later analysis, TCR association rates were found to vary across HLA loci, with the most associated TCRs seen for DRB1 alleles and the fewest for HLA-C alleles. Because HLA typing was unavailable for some donors at each locus, only the typed subset was used in association tests. About 17 rarely observed V segments, including chromosome 9 orphons, were excluded from the earlier analysis of some 590 of the donors because counts were too low. Linkage disequilibrium might explain the correlated functional status among segregating V segments, but an unknown experimental factor could not be excluded. In a later analysis, several top co-occurrence clusters were reported to appear linked to parvovirus B19, influenza, CMV and Epstein-Barr virus. Strong co-occurrence of HLA alleles, especially DR and DQ, made assigning TCR associations to individual alleles difficult. A later analysis found that most CMV-associated TCR beta chains appeared HLA-restricted, with HLA associations seemingly driven largely by CMV exposure. According to a later genetic analysis, donors in an Asian-associated ancestry cluster had fewer N-insertions in productive TCRs than the approximately 700-donor mean. A later analysis associated 15,000 or so TCR beta sequences with specific HLA alleles at a false discovery rate of 0.05. In an earlier analysis of about 600 of the donors, most TCR beta V segments appeared in productive rearrangements about 87% or about 30% of the time, broadly matching IMGT annotations. Compared with equally common non-associated chains, HLA-associated TCR beta chains in a later analysis were more clonally expanded and had lower generation probabilities. Roughly uniform sequencing depth across donors was assumed in presence/absence analyses, although this assumption may not hold.

The cohort was made up of 500 to 800 healthy bone marrow donors. All cohort members were sampled while nominally healthy, although unrecorded immune exposures were likely present. The donor tested CMV seronegative and was one of the 352 seronegative cohort members. A peripheral blood sample was collected from each donor, and TCR beta sequencing was performed on peripheral blood mononuclear cells. Genomic DNA was extracted from the blood cell samples with the Qiagen DNeasy Blood Extraction Kit. According to the germline V gene, CDR1 reads KGHSH and CDR2 reads LQKENI. V loses 0 bases of germline sequence and J loses 1 base, and the interval between the two ends is 6 bases. Taken from cysteine to phenylalanine, the CDR3 has 14 residues. This entry keeps only the CDR3 DNA: 42 bases, framed from base 1. Receptor libraries were prepared by the immunoSEQ multiplex PCR assay. For the multiplex PCR, a mixture combining 60 forward primers for TCR Vbeta segments and 13 reverse primers for TCR Jbeta segments was used. The CDR3 region of rearranged TCR beta genes was amplified from genomic DNA with a multiplex PCR assay. The Illumina HiSeq System was used to sequence the amplified TCR beta libraries as 87-base-pair reads. The authors processed their data as follows. A later analysis tallied about 77 million unique TCR beta chains across the approximately 670 repertoires, and about 12 million of those chains were shared by two or more donors. Raw reads were error-corrected and collapsed into unique sequences by a nearest-neighbor algorithm in which closely related sequences were merged to remove PCR and sequencing errors. V, D and J gene segments were assigned by aligning CDR3 sequences to IMGT reference sequences. For a sequence to be retained, a match of at least six nucleotides to both a V gene segment and a J gene segment was required. Rearrangements were called productive when the CDR3 lacked stop codons and stayed in frame with V and J; all others were non-productive. CDR3 was defined according to IMGT convention as the region running from the second conserved V-encoded cysteine to the conserved J-encoded phenylalanine. In an earlier analysis of some 550 of the donors, sequences lacking an unambiguous match to a single V gene segment were excluded. An earlier analysis of some 610 of the donors called V segments functional above 56.7% productive rearrangements and segregating when the between-donor standard deviation exceeded 5%. A statistical classification framework was developed to diagnose cytomegalovirus status using the catalog of TCR beta chain sequences. In a later analysis, V and J genes were assigned by comparing TCR nucleotide sequences against IMGT/GENE-DB human TR gene sequences. The TCRdist pipeline was used in a later analysis to assign CDR3 sequences and most-parsimonious VDJ recombination scenarios. In a later analysis, each TCR beta chain was defined by its CDR3 amino acid sequence together with its V-gene family, and reads without a unique V-gene family were excluded. In a later analysis, 500 to 700 highly shared, low-generation-probability nucleotide sequences were removed to address suspected cross-contamination and a sequencing artifact. For each public chain, a later analysis derived a clonal expansion index from normalized ranks of inferred template counts within each repertoire. A later analysis computed generation probabilities with a VDJ recombination model fitted to out-of-frame rearrangements, and checked the results against IGoR. In a later analysis, hypergeometric tests were used to score TCR-TCR, TCR-HLA and TCR-CMV co-occurrence, with a repertoire-size bias correction applied to TCR pairs. To estimate false discovery rates, a later analysis permuted the HLA or CMV assignments 20 times. In a later analysis, co-occurring TCRs were grouped with DBSCAN, and TCRdist sequence similarity was added when clustering was performed within HLA-allele-positive subsets. Repertoires with fewer than 30,000 or more than 120,000 public chains, plus five repertoires with anomalous nucleotide sharing, were excluded from co-occurrence clustering. Sourced from immuneACCESS, this table was stored by TCRdb with only in-frame sequences that have V and J called. A share of the clones is absent; for the studies checked, an unresolved V gene accounts for under half, and the remainder has no known explanation. Clone size and the V and J calls come from that table; the DNA yielded D and trimming. The sample yields a few hundred thousand clones; roughly 80% were counted once. In total, the top ten clones hold around 3% of the sample.

Of note for this clone: Its cognate antigen has yet to be identified. No much larger clone is present one base from it, and per-base qualities are unavailable.

The receptor's source is a man in his thirties or forties in good health and CMV-seronegative. The sequencing sample was made of PBMCs. This sequence uses TRBV18 and TRBJ1-1; the D gene identity is not certain. The nucleotide sequence is TGTGCCAGCTCACCACCGGAGGAGAACACTGAAGCTTTCTTT. Its protein product is CASSPPEENTEAFF.